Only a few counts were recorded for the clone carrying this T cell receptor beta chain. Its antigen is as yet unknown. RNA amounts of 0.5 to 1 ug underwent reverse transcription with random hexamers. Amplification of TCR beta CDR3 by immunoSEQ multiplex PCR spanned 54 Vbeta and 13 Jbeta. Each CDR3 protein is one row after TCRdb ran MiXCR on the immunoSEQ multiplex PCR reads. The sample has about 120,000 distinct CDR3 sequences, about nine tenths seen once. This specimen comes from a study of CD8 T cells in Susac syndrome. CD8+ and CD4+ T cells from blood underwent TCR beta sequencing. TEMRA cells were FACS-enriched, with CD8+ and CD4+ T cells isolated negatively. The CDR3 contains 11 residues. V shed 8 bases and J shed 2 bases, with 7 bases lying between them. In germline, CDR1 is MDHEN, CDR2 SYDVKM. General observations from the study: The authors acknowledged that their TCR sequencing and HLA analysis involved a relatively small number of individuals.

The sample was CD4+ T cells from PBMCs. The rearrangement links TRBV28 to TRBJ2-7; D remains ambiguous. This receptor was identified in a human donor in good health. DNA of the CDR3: TGTGCCAGCTTTGACACCTACGAGCAGTACTTC. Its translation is CASFDTYEQYF. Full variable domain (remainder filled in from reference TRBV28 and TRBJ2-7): DVKVTQSSRYLVKRTGEKVFLECVQDMDHENMFWYRQDPGLGLRLIYFSYDVKMKEKGDIPEGYSVSREKKERFSLILESASTNQTSMYLCASFDTYEQYFGPGTRLTVT.